The clone carrying this TCR beta chain was counted a single time. Using immunoSEQ multiplex PCR, the repertoire was profiled, and TCRdb retains in-frame clones only, with some absent. The sample shows hundreds of thousands of clones, 88% of them seen only once. The data were taken from a study of blood T cell repertoires in COVID-19. Study-wide context: COVID-19 samples collected from the United States, Italy and Spain covered acute and convalescent phases. T cells, B-cell-depleted T cells, or PBMCs supplied cDNA or gDNA.

V was pared by 11 bases and J by 2 bases, with 15 bases between. Germline CDR1 is LGHDT and CDR2 is YNNKEL (reference sequence). The CDR3 is 13 residues long. The TCR originated in a young man with active or convalescent COVID-19. The sample taken for sequencing was peripheral blood. The V and J genes are TRBV3-1 (or the pseudogene TRBV3-2) and TRBJ1-2, with D possibly matching TRBD1 (5 bases). The CDR3 region is CAQDSSINYGYTF. The CDR3 DNA follows: TGTGCCCAAGACAGCTCAATCAACTATGGCTACACCTTC.